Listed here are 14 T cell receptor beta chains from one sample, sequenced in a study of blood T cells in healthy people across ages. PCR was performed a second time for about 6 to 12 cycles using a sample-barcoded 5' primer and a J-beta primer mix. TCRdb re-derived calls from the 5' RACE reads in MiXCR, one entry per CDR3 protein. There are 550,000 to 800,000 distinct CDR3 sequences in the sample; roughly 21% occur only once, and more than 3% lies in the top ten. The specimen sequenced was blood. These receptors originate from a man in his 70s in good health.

The CDR3 DNA is TGTGCCAGCAGCGGGACAGAGAGCTCCTACGAGCAGTACTTC. Translated: CASSGTESSYEQYF. V gene TRBV6-5 combines with J gene TRBJ2-7; TRBD1 agrees at 7 bases. The CDR3 runs 14 residues. The junction had 5 bases not matched to a gene; V was cut back by 6 bases and J by 0 bases. Looked up from germline, CDR1 is MNHEY and CDR2 is SVGAGI.

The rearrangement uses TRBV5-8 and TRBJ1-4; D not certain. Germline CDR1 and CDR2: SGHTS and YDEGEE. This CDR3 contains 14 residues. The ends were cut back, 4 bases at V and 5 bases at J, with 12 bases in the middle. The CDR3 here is CASSRTGENEKLFF. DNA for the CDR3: TGTGCCAGCAGCCGGACGGGTGAAAATGAAAAACTGTTTTTT.

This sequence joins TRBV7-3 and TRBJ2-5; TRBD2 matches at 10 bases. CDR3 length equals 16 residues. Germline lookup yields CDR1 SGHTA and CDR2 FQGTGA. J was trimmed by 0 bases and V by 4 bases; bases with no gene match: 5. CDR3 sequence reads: CASSSPGLANQETQYF. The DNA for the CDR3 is TGTGCCAGCAGCTCCCCGGGACTAGCGAACCAAGAGACCCAGTACTTC.

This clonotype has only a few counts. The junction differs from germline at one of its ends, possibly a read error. CDR3 nucleotide sequence: TGTGCCAGCAGCTCTTACTTGACAGAAAATATTCAGTACTTC. Translated: CASSSYLTENIQYF. The genes are TRBV3-1 and TRBJ2-4; a possible D gene is TRBD1 (5 bases). There are 14 residues in the CDR3. Germline loops: CDR1 LGHDT, CDR2 YNNKEL (reference sequence).

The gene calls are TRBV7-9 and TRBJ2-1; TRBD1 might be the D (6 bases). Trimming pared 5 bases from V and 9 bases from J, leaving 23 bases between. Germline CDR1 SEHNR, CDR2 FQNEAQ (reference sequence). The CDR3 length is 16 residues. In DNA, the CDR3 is TGTGCCAGCAGCCCACTAAAACAGGGTCTTTACGGTGAGCAGTTCTTC. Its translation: CASSPLKQGLYGEQFF.

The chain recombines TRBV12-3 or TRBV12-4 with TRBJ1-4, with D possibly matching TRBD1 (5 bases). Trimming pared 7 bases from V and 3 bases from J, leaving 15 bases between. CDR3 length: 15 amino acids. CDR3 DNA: TGTGCCAGCAAGGGGCAGTCTGCAGCTAATGAAAAACTGTTTTTT. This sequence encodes CASKGQSAANEKLFF.

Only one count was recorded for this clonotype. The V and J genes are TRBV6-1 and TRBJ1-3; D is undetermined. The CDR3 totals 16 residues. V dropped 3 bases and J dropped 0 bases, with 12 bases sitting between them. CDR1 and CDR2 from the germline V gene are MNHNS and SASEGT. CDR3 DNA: TGTGCCAGCAGTGAGGACTTTTCACACTCTGGAAACACCATATATTTT. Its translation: CASSEDFSHSGNTIYF.

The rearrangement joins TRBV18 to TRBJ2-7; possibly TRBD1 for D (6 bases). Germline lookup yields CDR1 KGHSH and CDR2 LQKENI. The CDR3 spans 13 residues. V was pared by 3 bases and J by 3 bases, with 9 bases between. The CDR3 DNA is TGTGCCAGCTCACCCGGGACAAACTACGAGCAGTACTTC. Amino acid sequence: CASSPGTNYEQYF.

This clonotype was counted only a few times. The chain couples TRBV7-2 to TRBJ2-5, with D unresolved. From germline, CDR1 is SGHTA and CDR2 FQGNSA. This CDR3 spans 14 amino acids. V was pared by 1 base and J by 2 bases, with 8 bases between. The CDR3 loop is CASSLVYKQETQYF. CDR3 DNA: TGTGCCAGCAGCTTAGTTTACAAACAAGAGACCCAGTACTTC.

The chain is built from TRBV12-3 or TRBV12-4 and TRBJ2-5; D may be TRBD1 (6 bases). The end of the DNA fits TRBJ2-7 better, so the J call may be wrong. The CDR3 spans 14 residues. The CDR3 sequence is CASSFGLQGGEQYF. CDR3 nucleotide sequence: TGTGCCAGCAGTTTCGGGCTACAGGGCGGCGAGCAGTACTTC.

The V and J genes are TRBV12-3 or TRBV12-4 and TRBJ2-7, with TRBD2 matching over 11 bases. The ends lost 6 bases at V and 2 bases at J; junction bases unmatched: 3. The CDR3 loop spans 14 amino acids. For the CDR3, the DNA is TGTGCCAGCAGGCTTAGCGGGAGGGCCTACGAGCAGTACTTC. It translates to CASRLSGRAYEQYF.

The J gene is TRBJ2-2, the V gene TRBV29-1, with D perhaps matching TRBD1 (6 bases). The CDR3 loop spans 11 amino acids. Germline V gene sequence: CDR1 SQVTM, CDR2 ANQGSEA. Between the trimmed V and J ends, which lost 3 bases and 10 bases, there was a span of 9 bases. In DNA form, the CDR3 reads TGCAGCGTTGACGAGGGGGAGGAGCTGTTTTTT. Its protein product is CSVDEGEELFF.

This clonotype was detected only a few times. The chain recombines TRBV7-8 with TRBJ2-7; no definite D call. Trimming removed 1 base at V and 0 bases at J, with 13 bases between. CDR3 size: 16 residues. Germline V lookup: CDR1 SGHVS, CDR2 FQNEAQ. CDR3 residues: CASSLVIRGSSYEQYF. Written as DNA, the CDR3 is TGTGCCAGCAGCTTAGTAATTCGTGGCAGCTCCTACGAGCAGTACTTC.

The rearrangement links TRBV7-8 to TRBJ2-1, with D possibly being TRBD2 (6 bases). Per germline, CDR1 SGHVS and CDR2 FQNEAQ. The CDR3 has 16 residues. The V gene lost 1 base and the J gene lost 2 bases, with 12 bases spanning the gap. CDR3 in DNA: TGTGCCAGCAGCTTAGGGGGCGGGAACCCCTACAATGAGCAGTTCTTC. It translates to CASSLGGGNPYNEQFF.